The 16 T cell receptor beta chains in this list originate from one sample, sequenced in a study of T cells in Graves' hyperthyroidism and ophthalmopathy (dated by TCRdb to between 2018 and 2021). Receptor libraries were prepared by multiplex PCR. Sequenced on an Illumina HiSeq 2000. The TCR beta CDR3 regions were amplified from the RNA transcripts. The first round of RT-PCR for the TCR CDR3 was performed with the HTBI primer set and the Qiagen OneStep RT-PCR kit. TCRdb ran its own pipeline on the public reads, namely fastp trimming at Q25 and MiXCR clone calling, and kept in-frame beta chains. Rows matching on CDR3 protein sequence are summarized as one entry with the most common DNA and genes. The sample has some 370,000 distinct CDR3 sequences on record, roughly a sixth of them singletons. 34% of the sample is taken by the ten largest. Specimen: blood. These receptors all stem from a woman in her thirties with Graves' hyperthyroidism that later progressed to Graves' ophthalmopathy.

This clonotype was counted at least ten times. V and J are TRBV5-1 and TRBJ2-7; TRBD2 aligns across 10 bases. The CDR3 has 15 amino acids. From germline, CDR1 is SGHRS and CDR2 YFSETQ. Unmatched junction bases numbered 7, after V lost 3 bases and J lost 4 bases. CDR3 bases: TGCGCCAGCAGCTCGATAGCGGGAGGTTTGTACGAGCAGTACTTC. This sequence encodes CASSSIAGGLYEQYF.

This clonotype was seen a few times. The chain employs TRBV27 and TRBJ2-2; the D call may be TRBD1 or TRBD2 (7 bases each). Trimming removed 3 bases at V and 6 bases at J, with 11 bases between. This CDR3 is 14 amino acids long. Per the germline V gene, CDR1 is MNHEY and CDR2 is SMNVEV (reference sequence). CDR3 protein: CASSLGGGSGELFF. The CDR3 nucleotides are TGTGCCAGCAGTTTGGGAGGGGGCTCCGGGGAGCTGTTTTTT.

The J gene is TRBJ2-7, the V gene TRBV27; 8 bases line up with TRBD1. The CDR3 runs to 14 residues. With V trimmed by 5 bases and J by 9 bases, 12 bases remained unmatched. CDR1 and CDR2 (germline): MNHEY, SMNVEV (reference sequence). The CDR3 here is CASSAGTGSFGQYF. CDR3 DNA: TGTGCCAGCAGTGCCGGGACAGGATCGTTCGGGCAGTACTTC.

This clonotype was picked up many times. The chain combines TRBV2 with TRBJ2-1; no clear D gene. The CDR3 is 14 residues long. Trimming stripped 7 bases from V and 0 bases from J, with 10 bases between. Germline V CDR1 and CDR2: SNHLY, FYNNEI. This chain's CDR3 is CASKGGSSYNEQFF. DNA of the CDR3: TGTGCCAGCAAGGGCGGTAGCTCCTACAATGAGCAGTTCTTC.

V gene TRBV5-1 combines with J gene TRBJ2-4, with TRBD1 matching 8 bases. CDR1 and CDR2 (germline): SGHRS, YFSETQ. After removal of 2 bases from V and 0 bases from J, the junction contained 10 bases not matched to a gene. This CDR3 is built from 18 residues. The CDR3 nucleotides read TGCGCCAGCAGCTTCACTTCCGACAGGGGACTAGCCAAAAACATTCAGTACTTC. This codes for CASSFTSDRGLAKNIQYF.

This clonotype was seen at least ten times. The J gene is TRBJ2-1, the V gene TRBV11-2; 8 nucleotides match TRBD2. With 5 bases clipped from V and 6 bases from J, the junction kept 3 bases outside the gene matches. The germline gives CDR1 SGHAT, CDR2 FQNNGV. The CDR3 extends over 13 amino acids. This CDR3 is CASSHGGANEQFF. The CDR3 nucleotides are TGTGCCAGCAGCCACGGGGGGGCCAATGAGCAGTTCTTC.

This chain links TRBV9 with TRBJ2-3; TRBD2 agrees at 8 bases. The CDR3 is made up of 17 amino acids. Germline V CDR1 and CDR2: SGDLS, YYNGEE. V trimming: 1 base; J trimming: 4 bases; junction bases outside the gene matches: 11. The DNA for the CDR3 is TGTGCCAGCAGCGTATCAACCGGGACTAGTTATTCAGATACGCAGTATTTT. It encodes CASSVSTGTSYSDTQYF. Full variable domain (outside the CDR3, taken from reference TRBV9 and TRBJ2-3): DSGVTQTPKHLITATGQRVTLRCSPRSGDLSVYWYQQSLDQGLQFLIQYYNGEERAKGNILERFSAQQFPDLHSELNLSSLELGDSALYFCASSVSTGTSYSDTQYFGPGTRLTVL.

This clonotype was found many times. The CDR3 region is CASSPGTGSETQYF. CDR3 nucleotide sequence: TGTGCCAGCAGTCCAGGGACAGGCAGCGAGACCCAGTACTTC. V gene TRBV28 combines with J gene TRBJ2-5; 8 bases are a match to TRBD1. The CDR3 extends over 14 amino acids. Germline values: CDR1 MDHEN, CDR2 SYDVKM. With V trimmed by 5 bases and J by 5 bases, 7 bases remained unmatched.

Regarding this clonotype: The conserved closing phenylalanine or tryptophan is absent in this CDR3, likely reflecting a read error. This sequence joins TRBV11-2 and TRBJ1-5; tentative D call: TRBD1 (5 bases). Germline values: CDR1 SGHAT, CDR2 FQNNGV. V shed 5 bases and J shed 2 bases, with 10 bases lying between them. The CDR3 runs 14 residues. The CDR3 DNA is TGTGCCAGCAGCCCCGACAGTGGCAATCAGCCCCAGCATGTT. The encoded protein is CASSPDSGNQPQHV.

The V call is TRBV20-1, the J call TRBJ1-1, with 7 bases that match TRBD1. V trimming: 2 bases; J trimming: 2 bases; junction bases outside the gene matches: 5. Germline V gene sequence: CDR1 DFQATT, CDR2 SNEGSKA (reference sequence). CDR3 length equals 14 residues. The CDR3 region is CSARWPGGNTEAFF. The CDR3, as DNA: TGCAGTGCTAGATGGCCAGGGGGTAACACTGAAGCTTTCTTT.

In its sample, this clonotype was seen many times. The rearrangement joins TRBV12-3 or TRBV12-4 to TRBJ2-3; 10 positions match TRBD1. The CDR3 covers 17 residues. V was pared by 0 bases and J by 2 bases, with 5 bases of the junction left unmatched. CDR3 bases: TGTGCCAGCAGTTTAGCGACAGGGGGCCTTGACACAGATACGCAGTATTTT. It is translated as CASSLATGGLDTDTQYF.

As to this clonotype: This may arise from a read error, as a much more abundant clone is one base away. The chain recombines TRBV28 with TRBJ2-7; 9 bases map to TRBD1. This CDR3 has 13 amino acids. CDR1 and CDR2 (germline): MDHEN, SYDVKM. CDR3 sequence reads: CATRTGASYGQYF. CDR3 DNA: TGTGCCACCCGGACAGGGGCCTCCTACGGGCAGTACTTC.

V gene TRBV5-1 combines with J gene TRBJ2-5; D not certain. V lost 0 bases, J lost 2 bases, and 8 bases lay in between. Germline-derived CDR1 and CDR2 are SGHRS and YFSETQ. This CDR3 is 14 amino acids long. CDR3 DNA: TGCGCCAGCAGCTTGGGGCAGCTTCAAGAGACCCAGTACTTC. Translating gives CASSLGQLQETQYF.

This clonotype has at least ten counts. The V gene is TRBV11-1, the J gene TRBJ2-2, with no clear D. This CDR3 region has 16 residues. Trimming shortened V by 1 base and J by 0 bases, and 9 bases separated the two germline ends. Germline V gene data show CDR1 as SGHAT and CDR2 as FQDESV (reference sequence). CDR3 nucleotide sequence: TGTGCCAGCAGCTTAGAACTGCTCGCGAACACCGGGGAGCTGTTTTTT. Protein: CASSLELLANTGELFF.

As to this clonotype: A much larger clone sits a single nucleotide away, making a read error possible. The genes are TRBV12-3 or TRBV12-4 and TRBJ2-3, with D possibly matching TRBD1 (6 bases). The CDR3 has 15 amino acids. CDR3 bases: TGTGCCAGCAGGCCCGGGACAATAAGCAGAGATACGCAGTATTTT. This gives the protein CASRPGTISRDTQYF.

This clonotype was observed many times. V is TRBV19 and J is TRBJ1-1, with 8 bases matching TRBD1. Looked up from germline, CDR1 is LNHDA and CDR2 is SQIVND (reference sequence). The CDR3 sequence is 16 residues long. After removal of 3 bases from V and 1 base from J, the junction contained 7 bases not matched to a gene. The CDR3 loop is CASSMLIGQGNTEAFF. CDR3 nucleotides: TGTGCCAGTAGTATGCTAATCGGACAGGGGAACACTGAAGCTTTCTTT.